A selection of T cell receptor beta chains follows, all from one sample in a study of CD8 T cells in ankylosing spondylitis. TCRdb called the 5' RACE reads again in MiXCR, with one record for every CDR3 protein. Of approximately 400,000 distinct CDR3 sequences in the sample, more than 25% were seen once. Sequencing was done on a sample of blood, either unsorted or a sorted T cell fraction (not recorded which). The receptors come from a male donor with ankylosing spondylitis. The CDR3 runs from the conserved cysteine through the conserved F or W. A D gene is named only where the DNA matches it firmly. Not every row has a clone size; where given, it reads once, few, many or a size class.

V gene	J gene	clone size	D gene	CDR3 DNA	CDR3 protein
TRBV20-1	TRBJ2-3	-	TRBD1	TGCAGTGCCTCCTGGGCGGGACAGGGCGCAGATACGCAGTATTTT	CSASWAGQGADTQYF
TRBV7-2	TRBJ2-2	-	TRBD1	TGTGCCAGCAGCTTACTTTGGGACAGGCGAAACACCGGGGAGCTGTTTTTT	CASSLLWDRRNTGELFF
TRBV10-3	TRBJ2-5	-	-	TGTGCCATCAGTGAGTCGACCAGGAGTAAAGAGACCCAGTACTTC	CAISESTRSKETQYF
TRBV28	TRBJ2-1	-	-	TGTGCCAGCAGTTTTTTAGCGCTACCCTACAATGAGCAGTTCTTC	CASSFLALPYNEQFF
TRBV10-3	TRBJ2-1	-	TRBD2	TGTGCCATCAGTGAGGCGGGCGGGAGGGTTGGCAATGAGCAGTTCTTC	CAISEAGGRVGNEQFF
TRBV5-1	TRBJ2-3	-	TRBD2	TGCGCCAGCAGCTTTGGGCCCCTAGCGGGAGGGACAGATACGCAGTATTTT	CASSFGPLAGGTDTQYF
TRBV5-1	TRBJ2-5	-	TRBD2	TGCGCCAGCAGCTCCACCGGGACTAGGGGGGGAGAGACCCAGTACTTC	CASSSTGTRGGETQYF
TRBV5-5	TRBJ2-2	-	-	TGTGCCAGCAGCTTTGTGACGGTGAACACCGGGGAGCTGTTTTTT	CASSFVTVNTGELFF
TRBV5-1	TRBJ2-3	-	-	TGCGCCAGCAGCCATGCGGTCATGACAGATACGCAGTATTTT	CASSHAVMTDTQYF
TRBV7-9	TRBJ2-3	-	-	TGTGCCAGCAGCTTGGAGGCTCATACGCAGTATTTT	CASSLEAHTQYF
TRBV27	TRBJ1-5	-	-	TGTGCCAGCAGTTTAACCGGTGCCGGGACGCCTTATAGCAATCAGCCCCAGCATTTT	CASSLTGAGTPYSNQPQHF
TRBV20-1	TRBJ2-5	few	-	TGCAGTGCTAGAGGCCCAGCTGAGAACGGGGAGACCCAGTACTTC	CSARGPAENGETQYF
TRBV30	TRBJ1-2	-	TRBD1	TGTGCCTGGCGGAGGACAGGAGGTGGCTACACCTTC	CAWRRTGGGYTF
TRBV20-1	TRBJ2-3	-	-	TGCAGTGGGGGACCGACAGATACGCAGTATTTT	CSGGPTDTQYF
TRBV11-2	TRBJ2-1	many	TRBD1	TGTGCCAGCAGCTTAGGGACAGGATACAATGAGCAGTTCTTC	CASSLGTGYNEQFF
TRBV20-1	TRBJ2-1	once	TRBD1	TGCAGTGCCCCCCTCAGGGGGAATGAGCAGTTCTTC	CSAPLRGNEQFF
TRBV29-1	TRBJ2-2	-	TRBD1	TGCAGCGTTGAGGGACAGGGGGCCTTTGGGACCGGGGAGCTGTTTTTT	CSVEGQGAFGTGELFF
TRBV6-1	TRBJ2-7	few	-	TGTGCCAGCAGCCTACGGGGGGCAGGGGCCCGTGTGAGGGAGCAGTACTTC	CASSLRGAGARVREQYF
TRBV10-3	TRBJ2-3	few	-	TGTGCCACCAGAGAGCCAGGGAGTACAGATACGCAGTATTTT	CATREPGSTDTQYF
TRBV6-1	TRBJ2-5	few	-	TGTGCCAGCAGTGAAGCCCACAGAACCCAAGAGACCCAGTACTTC	CASSEAHRTQETQYF
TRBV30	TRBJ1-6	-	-	TGTGCCTGGGCAGGAGGGGGGAATTCACCCCTCCACTTT	CAWAGGGNSPLHF
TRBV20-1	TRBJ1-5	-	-	TGCAGTGCTAGTATCGCCAGCTATAGCAATCAGCCCCAGCATTTT	CSASIASYSNQPQHF
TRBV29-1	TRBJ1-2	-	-	TGCAGCGTTGAATACAGAGGTGTTCTATCTAGGACCTTC	CSVEYRGVLSRTF
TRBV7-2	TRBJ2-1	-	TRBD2	TGTGCCAGCAGCTACCGACTAGCGGGAGGGCCCCATGAGCAGTTCTTC	CASSYRLAGGPHEQFF
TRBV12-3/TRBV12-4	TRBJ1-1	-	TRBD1	TGTGCCAGCAGTCGTCTGACAGGGTATGCTTTCTTT	CASSRLTGYAFF
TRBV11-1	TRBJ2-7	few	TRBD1	TGTGCCAGCAGCCAGGGGGAAGGCGAGCAGTACTTC	CASSQGEGEQYF
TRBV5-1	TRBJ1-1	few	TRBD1	TGCGCCAGCAGTATCGACAGGGGTTGGAACACTGAAGCTTTCTTT	CASSIDRGWNTEAFF
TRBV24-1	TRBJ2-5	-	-	TGTGCCACCAGTCCGGGGTTGGTAGAGACCCAGTACTTC	CATSPGLVETQYF
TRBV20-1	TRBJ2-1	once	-	TGCAGTGTTAGAGGCGGCTACAATGAGCAGTTCTTC	CSVRGGYNEQFF
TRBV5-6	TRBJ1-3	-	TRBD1	TGTGCCAGCAGCTCGACAGGGTACTCTGGAAACACCATATATTTT	CASSSTGYSGNTIYF
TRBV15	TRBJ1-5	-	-	TGTGCCACCAGCAGAGACCCAGATCAGCCCCAGCATTTT	CATSRDPDQPQHF
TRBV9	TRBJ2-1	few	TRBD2	TGTGCCAGCAGCGTAGCCGGCCTAGCGGGAGGCGAAAGTTACAATGAGCAGTTCTTC	CASSVAGLAGGESYNEQFF
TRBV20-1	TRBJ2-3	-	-	TGCAGTGCAGAAAGGGCAGATACGCAGTATTTT	CSAERADTQYF
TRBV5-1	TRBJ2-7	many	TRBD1	TGCGCCAGCAGCCCCCCGGGACAGGGTTACGAGCAGTACTTC	CASSPPGQGYEQYF
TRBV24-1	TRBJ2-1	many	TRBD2	TGTGCCACCAGTGATACGGACAGCGGGAGCTTAGGTGAGCAGTTCTTC	CATSDTDSGSLGEQFF
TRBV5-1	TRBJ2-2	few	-	TGCGCCAGCAGCCCGGCCCAGGGAACCGGGGAGCTGTTTTTT	CASSPAQGTGELFF
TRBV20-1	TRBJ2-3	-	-	TGCAGGCAGACTAGAGGAGATACGCAGTATTTT	CRQTRGDTQYF
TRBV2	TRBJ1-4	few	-	TGTGCCAGCAACGTGGGTCAGAAGGGGGAAAAACTGTTTTTT	CASNVGQKGEKLFF
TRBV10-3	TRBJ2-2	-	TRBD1	TGTGCCATTTCGGGACAGGACACCGGGGAGCTGTTTTTT	CAISGQDTGELFF
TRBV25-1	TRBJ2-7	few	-	TGTGCCAGCAGTGAATCCGGCAGGGGCGAGCAGTACTTC	CASSESGRGEQYF
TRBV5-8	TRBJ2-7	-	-	TGTGCCAGCAGCTTGGAAATCTACGAGCAGTACTTC	CASSLEIYEQYF
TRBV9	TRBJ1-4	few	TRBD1	TGTGCCAGCAGCCGATCAGAGGGGGCGACGGAAAAACTGTTTTTT	CASSRSEGATEKLFF
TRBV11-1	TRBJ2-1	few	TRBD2	TGTGCCAGCAGCTTGTACCCCGGGACCTCCCCGCTAGCGGGAGCCTACAATGAGCAGTTCTTC	CASSLYPGTSPLAGAYNEQFF
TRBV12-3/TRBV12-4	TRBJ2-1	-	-	TGTGCCAGCAGGGGTAGAGGGAGTCTCTACAATGAGCAGTTCTTC	CASRGRGSLYNEQFF